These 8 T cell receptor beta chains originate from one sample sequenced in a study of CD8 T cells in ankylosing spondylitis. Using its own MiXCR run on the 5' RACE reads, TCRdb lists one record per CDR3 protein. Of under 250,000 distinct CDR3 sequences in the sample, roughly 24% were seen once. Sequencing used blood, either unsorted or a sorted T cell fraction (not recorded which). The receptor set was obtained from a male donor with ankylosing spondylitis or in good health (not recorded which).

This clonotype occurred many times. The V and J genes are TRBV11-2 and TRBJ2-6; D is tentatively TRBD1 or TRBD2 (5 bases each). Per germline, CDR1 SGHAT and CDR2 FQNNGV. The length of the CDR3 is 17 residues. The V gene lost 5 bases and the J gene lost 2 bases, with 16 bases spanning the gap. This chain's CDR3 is CASSKRDLWAGANVLTF. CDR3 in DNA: TGTGCCAGCAGCAAACGGGACCTTTGGGCTGGGGCCAACGTCCTGACTTTC.

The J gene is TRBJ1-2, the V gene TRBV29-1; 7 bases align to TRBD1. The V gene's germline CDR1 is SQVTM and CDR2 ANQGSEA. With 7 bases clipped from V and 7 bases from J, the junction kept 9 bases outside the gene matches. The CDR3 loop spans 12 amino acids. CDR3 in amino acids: CSASDRERGYTF. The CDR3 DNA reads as TGCAGCGCTAGCGACAGGGAGCGTGGCTACACCTTC.

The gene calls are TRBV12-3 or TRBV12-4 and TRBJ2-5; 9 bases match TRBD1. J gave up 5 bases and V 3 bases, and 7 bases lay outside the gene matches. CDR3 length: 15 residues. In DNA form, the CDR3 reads TGTGCCAGCAGTTTCAATACAGGGGGCGGTGAGACCCAGTACTTC. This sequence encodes CASSFNTGGGETQYF.

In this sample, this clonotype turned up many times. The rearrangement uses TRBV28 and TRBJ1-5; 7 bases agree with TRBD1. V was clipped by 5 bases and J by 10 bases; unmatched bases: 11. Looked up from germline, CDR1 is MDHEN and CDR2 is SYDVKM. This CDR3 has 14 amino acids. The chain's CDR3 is CASSPVRGSRPQHF. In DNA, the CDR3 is TGTGCCAGCAGTCCAGTCAGGGGGTCTAGACCCCAGCATTTT.

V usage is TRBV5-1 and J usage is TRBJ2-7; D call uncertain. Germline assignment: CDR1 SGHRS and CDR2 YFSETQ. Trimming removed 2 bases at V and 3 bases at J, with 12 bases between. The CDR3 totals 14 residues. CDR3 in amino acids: CASSFSGPLYEQYF. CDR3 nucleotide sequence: TGCGCCAGCAGCTTTAGTGGCCCTCTCTACGAGCAGTACTTC.

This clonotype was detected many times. DNA for the CDR3: TGCAGCGTAGATACGGGGACAGGAAAAAACATTCAGTACTTC. As protein: CSVDTGTGKNIQYF. The rearrangement joins TRBV29-1 to TRBJ2-4, with 8 bases that match TRBD1. The CDR3 extends over 14 amino acids. The V segment lost 6 bases and the J segment 4 bases; nucleotides outside the gene matches: 8. Germline V gene sequence: CDR1 SQVTM, CDR2 ANQGSEA. Complete variable domain (other parts from reference TRBV29-1 and TRBJ2-4): SAVISQKPSRDICQRGTSLTIQCQVDSQVTMMFWYRQQPGQSLTLIATANQGSEATYESGFVIDKFPISRPNLTFSTLTVSNMSPEDSSIYLCSVDTGTGKNIQYFGAGTRLSVL.

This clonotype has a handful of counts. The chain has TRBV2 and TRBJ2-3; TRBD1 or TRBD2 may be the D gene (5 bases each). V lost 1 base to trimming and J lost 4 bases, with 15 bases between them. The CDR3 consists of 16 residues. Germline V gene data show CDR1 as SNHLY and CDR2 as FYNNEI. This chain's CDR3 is CASSEEQGVAPDTQYF. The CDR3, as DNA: TGTGCCAGCAGTGAAGAGCAGGGAGTTGCTCCAGATACGCAGTATTTT.

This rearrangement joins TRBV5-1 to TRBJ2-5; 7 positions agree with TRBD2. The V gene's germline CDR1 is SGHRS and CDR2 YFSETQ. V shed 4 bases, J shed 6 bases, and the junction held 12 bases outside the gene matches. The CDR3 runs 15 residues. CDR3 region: CASSPSGVSRKTQYF. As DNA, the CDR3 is TGCGCCAGCAGCCCTAGCGGAGTTTCAAGAAAGACCCAGTACTTC. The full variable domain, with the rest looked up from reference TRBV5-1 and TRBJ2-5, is KAGVTQTPRYLIKTRGQQVTLSCSPISGHRSVSWYQQTPGQGLQFLFEYFSETQRNKGNFPGRFSGRQFSNSRSEMNVSTLELGDSALYLCASSPSGVSRKTQYFGPGTRLLVL.